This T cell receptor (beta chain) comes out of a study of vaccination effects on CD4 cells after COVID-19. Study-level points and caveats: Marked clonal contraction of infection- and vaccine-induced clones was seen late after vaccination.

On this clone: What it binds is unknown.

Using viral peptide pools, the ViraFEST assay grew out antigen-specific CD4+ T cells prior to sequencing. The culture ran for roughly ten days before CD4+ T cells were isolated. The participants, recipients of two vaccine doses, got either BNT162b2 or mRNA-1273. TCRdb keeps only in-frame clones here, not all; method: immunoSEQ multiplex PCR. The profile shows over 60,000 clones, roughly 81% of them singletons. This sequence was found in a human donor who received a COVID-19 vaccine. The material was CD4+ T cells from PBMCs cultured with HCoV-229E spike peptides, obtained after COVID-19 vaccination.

The CDR3: CASSPVSLRNTIYF. CDR3 in DNA: TGTGCCAGCAGTCCGGTGTCCCTGCGAAACACCATATATTTT. This chain uses TRBV28 with TRBJ1-3; D unclear. V lost 5 bases and J lost 5, with 13 bases in between. Per the germline V gene, CDR1 is MDHEN and CDR2 is SYDVKM. The CDR3 sequence is 14 residues long.